This TCR beta chain was recovered during a study of blood T cell repertoires in COVID-19. J lost 3 bases, V lost 1 base, and 3 bases had no gene match. This CDR3 comprises 15 residues. Germline assignment: CDR1 SEHNR and CDR2 FQNEAQ (reference sequence). Assay used: immunoSEQ multiplex PCR; TCRdb lists only in-frame clones, some missing. The sample lists more than 250,000 clones; around 87% were seen once. This TCR derives from a woman between 25 and 40 years old who had recovered from COVID-19. What was sequenced was PBMCs or T cells enriched from blood (not recorded which). The chain couples TRBV7-9 to TRBJ2-5; TRBD2 agrees at 9 bases. This CDR3 reads CASSLGPSGEETQYF. The CDR3, as DNA: TGTGCCAGCAGCTTAGGCCCTAGCGGGGAAGAGACCCAGTACTTC.